This passage covers 30 T cell receptor beta chains from one sample sequenced in a study of CD8+ T cells in alopecia areata. It was cDNA, reverse transcribed from extracted RNA, that served as the sequencing template. Only in-frame clones appear in the TCRdb table, and some are missing; sequencing was by immunoSEQ multiplex PCR. Among about 150,000 clones, 55% to 65% were seen once, and the ten largest hold around 5%. The sample consisted of CD4+ T cells sorted from blood. Every receptor here comes from a human donor in good health.

This clone was counted only a few times. The chain has TRBV7-2 and TRBJ1-1; 7 bases match TRBD1. The CDR3 sequence is 15 residues long. V dropped 2 bases and J dropped 5; count of bases not matched to a gene: 8. Germline loops: CDR1 SGHTA, CDR2 FQGNSA. The CDR3, as DNA: TGTGCCAGCAGCTTATTCGTCGACAGGGAGACTGAAGCTTTCTTT. Amino acids: CASSLFVDRETEAFF.

This clone was seen a few times. The chain uses TRBV7-3 and TRBJ2-1; 10 nucleotides match TRBD2. The germline V gene has CDR1 SGHTA and CDR2 FQGTGA. There are 15 residues in the CDR3. V lost 5 bases, J lost 9 bases, and 10 bases stayed unmatched. CDR3 sequence: CASSPGPSGRGEQFF. Written as DNA, the CDR3 is TGTGCCAGCAGCCCTGGGCCTAGCGGGAGAGGTGAGCAGTTCTTC.

The rearrangement joins TRBV7-2 to TRBJ2-3; 7 bases are shared with TRBD1. V gave up 5 bases and J gave up 4 bases; unmatched junction bases: 6. This CDR3 has 14 residues. The germline V gene encodes CDR1 SGHTA and CDR2 FQGNSA. Here the CDR3 DNA reads TGTGCCAGCAGCCCGGGACAGAAGGCAGATACGCAGTATTTT. Residues: CASSPGQKADTQYF. Supplemented by reference TRBV7-2 and TRBJ2-3, the full variable domain reads GAGVSQSPSNKVTEKGKDVELRCDPISGHTALYWYRQSLGQGLEFLIYFQGNSAPDKSGLPSDRFSAERTGGSVSTLTIQRTQQEDSAVYLCASSPGQKADTQYFGPGTRLTVL.

The genes are TRBV29-1 and TRBJ2-3, with 8 bases aligning to TRBD1. Germline CDR1 and CDR2: SQVTM and ANQGSEA. The CDR3 sequence is 15 residues long. With 5 bases clipped from V and 0 bases from J, the junction kept 7 bases outside the gene matches. The CDR3 spells CSVSTGVSSTDTQYF. Here the CDR3 DNA reads TGCAGCGTTTCGACAGGGGTTTCTAGCACAGATACGCAGTATTTT.

The V gene is TRBV28, the J gene TRBJ1-1, with D unclear. This CDR3 region has 10 residues. Trimming cost V 9 bases and J 8 bases, with 10 bases left between them. Germline-derived CDR1 and CDR2 are MDHEN and SYDVKM. The CDR3 here is CASKSFEAFF. CDR3 sequence (DNA): TGTGCCAGTAAGAGTTTCGAAGCTTTCTTT.

The chain uses TRBV4-1 and TRBJ2-2; D perhaps matches TRBD2 (5 bases). This CDR3 region has 16 residues. Trimming removed 1 base from V and 2 bases from J, with 11 bases in between. Germline lookup yields CDR1 MGHRA and CDR2 YSYEKL. CDR3 sequence: CASSQGGLVNTGELFF. The CDR3 nucleotides read TGCGCCAGCAGCCAAGGAGGGCTAGTCAACACCGGGGAGCTGTTTTTT.

The rearrangement uses TRBV5-4 and TRBJ2-5; possibly TRBD2 for D (6 bases). CDR1 is SGHNT, CDR2 YYREEE, per germline (reference sequence). The V gene lost 0 bases and the J gene lost 1 base, with 13 bases spanning the gap. The CDR3 length is 16 residues. CDR3 DNA sequence: TGTGCCAGCAGCTTGGGGGGGAGGAGAAGCCAAGAGACCCAGTACTTC. It codes for CASSLGGRRSQETQYF.

Here the CDR3 reads CATSRDQAGKETQYF. CDR3 sequence (DNA): TGTGCCACCAGCAGAGATCAGGCAGGGAAAGAGACCCAGTACTTC. The genes are TRBV15 and TRBJ2-5, with D perhaps TRBD1 (5 bases). V was pared by 0 bases and J by 3 bases, with 11 bases between. Germline V gene data show CDR1 as LNHNV and CDR2 as YYDKDF (reference sequence). This CDR3 is built from 15 residues.

Ten or more counts support this clone. The CDR3 sequence: CASGEREEQFF. CDR3 nucleotide sequence: TGTGCCAGCGGAGAGCGGGAGGAGCAGTTCTTC. This chain joins TRBV4-2 and TRBJ2-1; 8 bases are shared with TRBD2. The V and J ends lost 8 bases and 10 bases, in that order; junction bases with no gene match: 4. The CDR3 runs 11 residues. Looked up from germline, CDR1 is LGHNA and CDR2 is YNFKEQ.

V gene TRBV5-1 combines with J gene TRBJ2-7; 8 nucleotides match TRBD1. Germline V gives CDR1 SGHRS, CDR2 YFSETQ. J gave up 2 bases and V 4 bases, and 2 bases lay outside the gene matches. The CDR3 is 13 amino acids. CDR3 nucleotide sequence: TGCGCCAGCAGCGACAGGGGAACCTACGAGCAGTACTTC. Translation gives CASSDRGTYEQYF.

This rearrangement joins TRBV25-1 to TRBJ2-5, with D possibly being TRBD1 or TRBD2 (5 bases each). The V gene's germline CDR1 is MGHDK and CDR2 SYGVNS. V gave up 2 bases and J gave up 6 bases, with 13 bases separating them. The CDR3 has 14 amino acids. This CDR3 reads CASSEPGDVKTQYF. The CDR3 DNA sequence: TGTGCCAGCAGTGAACCTGGGGACGTGAAGACCCAGTACTTC.

This clone has just one count. The V call is TRBV30, the J call TRBJ2-7; D remains unclear. The CDR3 loop spans 12 amino acids. The V and J ends lost 5 bases and 8 bases respectively, with 16 bases between them. Germline CDR1 GTSNPN, CDR2 SVGIG (reference sequence). CDR3 coding DNA: TGTGCCTGGGTGATTGACGGGCGGAAGCAGTACTTC. Translating gives CAWVIDGRKQYF.

The J gene is TRBJ2-1, the V gene TRBV5-4, with TRBD2 matching 7 bases. The CDR3 contains 15 residues. CDR1 is SGHNT and CDR2 is YYREEE in the germline V gene (reference sequence). Trimming at V came to 2 bases and at J to 8 bases, leaving 10 bases not matched to a gene. CDR3 amino acids: CASSFESGKKDEQFF. In DNA form, the CDR3 reads TGTGCCAGCAGCTTCGAAAGCGGGAAAAAGGATGAGCAGTTCTTC.

This clone was counted between two and nine times. The chain links TRBV28 to TRBJ2-2; unclear D gene. With 3 bases removed from V and 0 bases from J, the gap between germline ends came to 11 bases. Germline V gives CDR1 MDHEN, CDR2 SYDVKM. There are 16 residues in the CDR3. The CDR3 DNA sequence: TGTGCCAGCAGTTTGAGGCAGGCCCCGAACACCGGGGAGCTGTTTTTT. Its translation is CASSLRQAPNTGELFF.

The table lists this clone with a few counts. The CDR3 DNA follows: TGCAGCGGATTGGACAGCCGGACTGAAGCTTTCTTT. This gives the protein CSGLDSRTEAFF. V is TRBV29-1 and J is TRBJ1-1, with D maybe TRBD1 (6 bases). Deletions cut 7 bases from V and 5 bases from J, with 14 bases between. Germline V lookup: CDR1 SQVTM, CDR2 ANQGSEA. The CDR3 is made up of 12 amino acids.

The rearrangement joins TRBV6-6 to TRBJ2-3, with D possibly being TRBD2 (6 bases). CDR1 is MNHNY and CDR2 is SVGAGI in the germline V gene (reference sequence). This CDR3 has 14 residues. V was pared by 6 bases and J by 2 bases, with 12 bases between. CDR3: CASSRTRDTDTQYF. CDR3 bases: TGTGCCAGCAGCCGGACGCGGGACACAGATACGCAGTATTTT.

V is TRBV5-1 and J is TRBJ2-4; D uncertain. V lost 0 bases and J 0 bases, leaving 13 bases between the germline ends. The CDR3 sequence is 17 residues long. In germline, CDR1 is SGHRS, CDR2 YFSETQ. This CDR3 is CASSLVPHDIAKNIQYF. The CDR3 DNA is TGCGCCAGCAGCTTGGTACCACACGATATAGCCAAAAACATTCAGTACTTC.

The V gene is TRBV30, the J gene TRBJ2-7; D could derive from TRBD1 or TRBD2 (5 bases each). Germline CDR1 GTSNPN, CDR2 SVGIG (reference sequence). Trimming removed 2 bases at V and 2 bases at J, with 13 bases between. This CDR3 comprises 14 residues. The CDR3 coding sequence is TGTGCCTGGAGTAGCCAGGGACGTCCCTACGAGCAGTACTTC. Translation: CAWSSQGRPYEQYF.

The V gene is TRBV11-2, the J gene TRBJ2-5; perhaps D is TRBD1 or TRBD2 (6 bases each). Trimming took 1 base from V and 10 from J, leaving 13 bases between them. The CDR3 runs 13 residues. Looked up from germline, CDR1 is SGHAT and CDR2 is FQNNGV. CDR3 DNA sequence: TGTGCCAGCAGCTTAGCGGGGGCCCATGACCAGTACTTC. Protein sequence: CASSLAGAHDQYF.

The chain couples TRBV28 to TRBJ2-5; TRBD1 might be the D (6 bases). This CDR3 comprises 14 residues. V lost 6 bases, J lost 5 bases, and 16 bases lay in between. Per germline, CDR1 MDHEN and CDR2 SYDVKM. This CDR3 is CASSHQRGKETQYF. The CDR3 region has the DNA TGTGCCAGCAGCCATCAAAGGGGGAAGGAGACCCAGTACTTC.

This clone was seen more than once but under ten times. V usage is TRBV5-6 and J usage is TRBJ2-2; D ambiguous. The CDR3 extends over 12 amino acids. CDR1 is SGHDT, CDR2 YYEEEE, per germline. V gave up 0 bases and J gave up 6 bases, with 3 bases separating them. The CDR3 spells CASSLVSGELFF. The CDR3 nucleotides are TGTGCCAGCAGCTTGGTATCCGGGGAGCTGTTTTTT.

This clone has only one observation. V is TRBV25-1 and J is TRBJ2-5; no clear D. The CDR3 runs 11 residues. The ends were cut back, 4 bases at V and 1 base at J, with 1 base in the middle. In germline, CDR1 is MGHDK, CDR2 SYGVNS. CDR3 amino acids: CASSGQETQYF. The CDR3 DNA reads as TGTGCCAGCAGTGGCCAAGAGACCCAGTACTTC.

The rearrangement links TRBV6-5 to TRBJ2-1, with D perhaps matching TRBD1 or TRBD2 (6 bases each). The ends were cut back, 2 bases at V and 3 bases at J, with 14 bases in the middle. The germline gives CDR1 MNHEY, CDR2 SVGAGI. The CDR3 totals 16 residues. DNA of the CDR3: TGTGCCAGCAGTTACCGCCTAGGGGGGAACTACAATGAGCAGTTCTTC. It yields the protein CASSYRLGGNYNEQFF.

The rearrangement joins TRBV6-1 to TRBJ2-1; 8 nucleotides line up with TRBD1. V lost 1 base, J lost 9 bases, and 5 bases stayed unmatched. Germline CDR1 reads MNHNS; CDR2 reads SASEGT. This CDR3 region has 14 residues. CDR3 loop: CASSEGDRSGEQFF. The CDR3 DNA reads as TGTGCCAGCAGTGAAGGGGACAGGTCTGGTGAGCAGTTCTTC.

V and J are TRBV29-1 and TRBJ2-5; a possible D gene is TRBD2 (5 bases). The J call may be in error: the DNA end matches TRBJ2-7 better. The germline gives CDR1 SQVTM, CDR2 ANQGSEA. This CDR3 is built from 17 residues. CDR3: CSVGDVLGKDDSYEQYF. CDR3 sequence (DNA): TGCAGCGTTGGGGATGTTCTCGGGAAGGACGACTCCTACGAGCAGTACTTC.

The chain couples TRBV25-1 to TRBJ2-2; TRBD2 might be the D (6 bases). V gave up 3 bases and J gave up 4 bases, with 15 bases separating them. CDR1 and CDR2 (germline): MGHDK, SYGVNS. This CDR3 comprises 16 residues. DNA of the CDR3: TGTGCCAGCAGTGATCTTTTCCGGGAGACCACCGGGGAGCTGTTTTTT. It yields the protein CASSDLFRETTGELFF.

In regard to this clone: The sample holds other DNA sequences that translate to the same CDR3. The V and J genes are TRBV7-9 and TRBJ1-4; D gene uncertain. The CDR3 length is 11 residues. Germline CDR1 SEHNR, CDR2 FQNEAQ (reference sequence). V lost 5 bases and J lost 6, with 4 bases in between. Written as DNA, the CDR3 is TGTGCCAGCAGCCGAGATGAAAAACTGTTTTTT. This codes for CASSRDEKLFF.

V is TRBV29-1 and J is TRBJ2-5, with 9 bases that match TRBD2. The CDR3 loop spans 17 amino acids. Germline assignment: CDR1 SQVTM and CDR2 ANQGSEA. After removal of 0 bases from V and 5 bases from J, the junction contained 13 bases not matched to a gene. The CDR3 is CSVEDPASGIMAETQYF. In DNA form, the CDR3 reads TGCAGCGTTGAAGATCCTGCTAGCGGGATTATGGCGGAGACCCAGTACTTC.

Concerning this clone itself: Other nucleotide sequences in the sample specify the same CDR3. The chain links TRBV30 to TRBJ1-1; no clear D. The CDR3 runs to 11 residues. Germline CDR1 GTSNPN, CDR2 SVGIG (reference sequence). V was pared by 0 bases and J by 6 bases, with 5 bases between. CDR3 sequence: CAWSVEAEAFF. The DNA of the CDR3 is TGTGCCTGGAGTGTAGAGGCTGAAGCTTTCTTT. Full variable domain (missing parts from reference TRBV30 and TRBJ1-1): SQTIHQWPATLVQPVGSPLSLECTVEGTSNPNLYWYRQAAGRGLQLLFYSVGIGQISSEVPQNLSASRPQDRQFILSSKKLLLSDSGFYLCAWSVEAEAFFGQGTRLTVV.

This clone was detected many times. The V gene is TRBV6-6, the J gene TRBJ2-7, with D perhaps matching TRBD1 or TRBD2 (5 bases each). The CDR3 has 11 residues. CDR1 MNHNY and CDR2 SVGAGI come from the germline V gene (reference sequence). Trimming pared 2 bases from V and 12 bases from J, leaving 11 bases between. The CDR3 DNA sequence: TGTGCCAGCAGTTACAAGGGGACGCCGTACTTC. The encoded protein is CASSYKGTPYF.